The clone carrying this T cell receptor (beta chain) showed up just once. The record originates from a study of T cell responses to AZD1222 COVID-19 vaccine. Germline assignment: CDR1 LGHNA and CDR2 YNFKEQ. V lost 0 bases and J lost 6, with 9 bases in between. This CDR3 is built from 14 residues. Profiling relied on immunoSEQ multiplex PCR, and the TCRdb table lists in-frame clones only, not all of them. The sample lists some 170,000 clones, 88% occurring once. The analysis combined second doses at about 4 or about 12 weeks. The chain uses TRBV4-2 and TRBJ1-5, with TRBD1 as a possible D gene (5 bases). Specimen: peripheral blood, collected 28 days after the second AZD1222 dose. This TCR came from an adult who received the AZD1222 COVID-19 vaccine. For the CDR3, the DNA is TGTGCCAGCAGCCAAGATTTAGGGGCTCAGCCCCAGCATTTT. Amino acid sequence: CASSQDLGAQPQHF.